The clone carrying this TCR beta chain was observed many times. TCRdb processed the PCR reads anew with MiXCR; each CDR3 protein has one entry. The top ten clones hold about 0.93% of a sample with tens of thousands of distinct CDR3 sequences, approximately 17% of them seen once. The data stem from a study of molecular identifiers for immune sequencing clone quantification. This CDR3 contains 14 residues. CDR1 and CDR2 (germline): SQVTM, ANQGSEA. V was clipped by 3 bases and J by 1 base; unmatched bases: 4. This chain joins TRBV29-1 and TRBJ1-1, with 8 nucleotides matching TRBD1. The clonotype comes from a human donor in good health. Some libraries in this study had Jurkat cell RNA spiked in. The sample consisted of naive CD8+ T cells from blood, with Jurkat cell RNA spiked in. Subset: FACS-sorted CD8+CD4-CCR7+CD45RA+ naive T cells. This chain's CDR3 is CSVDRTGRNTEAFF. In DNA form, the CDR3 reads TGCAGCGTTGACAGGACAGGGAGGAACACTGAAGCTTTCTTT.